A single T cell receptor (beta chain) is shown here with its context. This sample is drawn from a study of blood T cells in healthy people across ages. With a J-beta primer mix and a sample-barcoded 5' primer, a second PCR ran 7 to 11 cycles. TCRdb re-analysed the 5' RACE reads in MiXCR, keeping a single row per CDR3 protein. The repertoire holds 700,000 or so distinct CDR3 sequences, with 35% to 50% as singletons. V was clipped by 0 bases and J by 6 bases; unmatched bases: 5. This CDR3 has 15 residues. Looked up from germline, CDR1 is LGHDT and CDR2 is YNNKEL (reference sequence). The specimen was blood. The chain employs TRBV3-1 and TRBJ1-1; 9 bases are a match to TRBD1. This sequence originates from a man at least 80 years old in good health. The CDR3 bases are TGTGCCAGCAGCCAAGATTGGGACAGGGAGGCTGAAGCTTTCTTT. Protein sequence: CASSQDWDREAEAFF.